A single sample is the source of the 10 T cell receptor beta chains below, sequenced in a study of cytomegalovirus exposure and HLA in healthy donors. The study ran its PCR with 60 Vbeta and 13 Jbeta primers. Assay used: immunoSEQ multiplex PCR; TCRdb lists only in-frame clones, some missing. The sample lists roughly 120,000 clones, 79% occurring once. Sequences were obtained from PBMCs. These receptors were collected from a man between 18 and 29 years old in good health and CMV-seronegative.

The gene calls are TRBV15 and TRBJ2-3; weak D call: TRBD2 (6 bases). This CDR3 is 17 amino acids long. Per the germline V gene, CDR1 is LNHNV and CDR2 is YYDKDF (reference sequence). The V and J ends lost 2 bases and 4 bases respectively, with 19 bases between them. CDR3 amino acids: CATSRRYTGVSADTQYF. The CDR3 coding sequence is TGTGCCACCAGCAGACGATACACGGGAGTAAGTGCAGATACGCAGTATTTT. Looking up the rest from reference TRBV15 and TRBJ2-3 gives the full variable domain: DAMVIQNPRYQVTQFGKPVTLSCSQTLNHNVMYWYQQKSSQAPKLLFHYYDKDFNNEADTPDNFQSRRPNTSFCFLDIRSPGLGDTAMYLCATSRRYTGVSADTQYFGPGTRLTVL.

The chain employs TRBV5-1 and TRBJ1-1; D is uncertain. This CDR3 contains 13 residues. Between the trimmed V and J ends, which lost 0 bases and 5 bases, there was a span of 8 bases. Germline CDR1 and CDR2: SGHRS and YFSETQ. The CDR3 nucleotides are TGCGCCAGCAGCTTGGGCGGATCGACTGAAGCTTTCTTT. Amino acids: CASSLGGSTEAFF.

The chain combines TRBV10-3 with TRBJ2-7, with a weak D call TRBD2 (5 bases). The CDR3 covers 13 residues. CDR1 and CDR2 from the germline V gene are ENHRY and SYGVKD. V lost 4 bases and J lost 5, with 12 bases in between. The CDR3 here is CAISGGPQHEQYV. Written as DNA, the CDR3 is TGTGCCATCAGTGGAGGGCCTCAGCACGAGCAGTACGTC.

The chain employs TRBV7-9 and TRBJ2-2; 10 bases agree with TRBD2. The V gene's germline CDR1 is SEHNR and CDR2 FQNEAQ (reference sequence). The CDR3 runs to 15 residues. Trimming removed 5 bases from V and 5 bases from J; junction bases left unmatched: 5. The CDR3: CASSQRTSGTGELFF. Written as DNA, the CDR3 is TGTGCCAGCAGCCAGAGGACTAGCGGAACCGGGGAGCTGTTTTTT. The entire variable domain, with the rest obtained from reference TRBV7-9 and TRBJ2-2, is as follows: DTGVSQNPRHKITKRGQNVTFRCDPISEHNRLYWYRQTLGQGPEFLTYFQNEAQLEKSRLLSDRFSAERPKGSFSTLEIQRTEQGDSAMYLCASSQRTSGTGELFFGEGSRLTVL.

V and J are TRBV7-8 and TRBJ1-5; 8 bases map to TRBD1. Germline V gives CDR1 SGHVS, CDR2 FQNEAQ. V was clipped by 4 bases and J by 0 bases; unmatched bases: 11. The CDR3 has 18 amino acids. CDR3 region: CASSSRTGSLYSNQPQHF. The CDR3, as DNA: TGTGCCAGCAGCTCTCGGACAGGGTCCCTCTATAGCAATCAGCCCCAGCATTTT.

CDR3 residues: CASRGTGNSPLHF. The DNA for the CDR3 is TGTGCCAGCAGGGGGACAGGGAATTCACCCCTCCACTTT. The chain couples TRBV2 to TRBJ1-6; 9 bases line up with TRBD1. V was clipped by 6 bases and J by 7 bases; unmatched bases: 1. CDR1 and CDR2 (germline): SNHLY, FYNNEI. The CDR3 consists of 13 residues.

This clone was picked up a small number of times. This chain's CDR3 is CASSRATGQGGTEAFF. CDR3 DNA sequence: TGCGCCAGCAGCCGAGCCACGGGACAGGGGGGAACTGAAGCTTTCTTT. V gene TRBV4-3 combines with J gene TRBJ1-1; 11 positions match TRBD1. V trimming: 4 bases; J trimming: 5 bases; junction bases outside the gene matches: 9. The CDR3 is 16 residues long. Germline-derived CDR1 and CDR2 are LGHNA and YSLEER.

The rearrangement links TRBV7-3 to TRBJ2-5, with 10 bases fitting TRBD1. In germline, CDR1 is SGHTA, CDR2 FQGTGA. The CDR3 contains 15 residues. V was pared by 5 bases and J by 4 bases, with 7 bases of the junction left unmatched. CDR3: CASSLIGDRGETQYF. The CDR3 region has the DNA TGTGCCAGCAGCCTCATTGGGGACAGGGGAGAGACCCAGTACTTC.

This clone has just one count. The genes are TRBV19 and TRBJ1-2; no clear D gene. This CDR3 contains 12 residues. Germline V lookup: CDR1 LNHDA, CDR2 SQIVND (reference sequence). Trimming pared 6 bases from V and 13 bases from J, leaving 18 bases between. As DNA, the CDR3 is TGTGCCAGTAGCTGGGGAGAGGCGATTGCCACCTTC. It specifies CASSWGEAIATF.

For the CDR3, the DNA is TGCAGCGTTGGGGTCAGGGACACCTACACTGAAGCTTTCTTT. This encodes CSVGVRDTYTEAFF. The rearrangement links TRBV29-1 to TRBJ1-1, with TRBD1 as a possible D gene (6 bases). CDR3 size: 14 residues. Trimming stripped 4 bases from V and 3 bases from J, with 15 bases between. CDR1 and CDR2 (germline): SQVTM, ANQGSEA.